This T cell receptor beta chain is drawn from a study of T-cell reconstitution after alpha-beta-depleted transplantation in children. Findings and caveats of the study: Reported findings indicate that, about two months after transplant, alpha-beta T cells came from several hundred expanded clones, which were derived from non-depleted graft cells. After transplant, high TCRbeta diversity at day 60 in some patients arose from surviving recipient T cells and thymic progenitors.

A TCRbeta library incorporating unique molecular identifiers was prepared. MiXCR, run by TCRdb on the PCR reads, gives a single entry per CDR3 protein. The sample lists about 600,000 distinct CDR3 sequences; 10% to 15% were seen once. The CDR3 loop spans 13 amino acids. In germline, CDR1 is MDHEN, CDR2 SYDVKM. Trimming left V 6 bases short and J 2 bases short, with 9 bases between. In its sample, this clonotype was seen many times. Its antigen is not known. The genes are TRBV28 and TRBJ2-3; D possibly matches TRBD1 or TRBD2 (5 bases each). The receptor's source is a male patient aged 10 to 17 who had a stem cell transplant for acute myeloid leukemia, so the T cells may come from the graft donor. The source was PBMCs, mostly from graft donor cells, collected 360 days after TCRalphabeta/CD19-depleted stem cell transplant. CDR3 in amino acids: CASSPGPTDTQYF. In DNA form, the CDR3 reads TGTGCCAGCAGCCCGGGGCCCACAGATACGCAGTATTTT.